The clone carrying this T cell receptor (beta chain) was detected only once. Its antigen is still unknown. It was with 60 Vbeta and 13 Jbeta primers that the PCR ran. Measured with immunoSEQ multiplex PCR; TCRdb has only the in-frame clones, and not every one. Here the sample spans about 170,000 clones, 60% to 85% being singletons. These data come from a study of cytomegalovirus exposure and HLA in healthy donors. Whole-study context: A prior study identified 110 million or so unique TCR beta sequences from 190 million or so T cells. General observations from the study: High sensitivity and specificity were reportedly achieved when the classifier diagnosed cytomegalovirus status. While the bulk of TCR sequences proved rare, some public TCRs turned up in many donors. Sequencing had likely introduced a cluster of highly shared sequence variants as an artifact.

Germline lookup yields CDR1 MNHEY and CDR2 SMNVEV (reference sequence). The CDR3 covers 13 residues. Input material: PBMCs. The source of this sequence is a female donor in good health and CMV-seronegative. The chain recombines TRBV27 with TRBJ2-5, with a possible D match to TRBD1 (6 bases). The better agreement between TRBJ2-7 and the DNA end casts doubt on the J call. The CDR3, as DNA: TGTGCCAGCCAACTGACAGGTCAAGGCGAGCAGTACTTC. Translation: CASQLTGQGEQYF.